These 10 T cell receptor beta chains were all obtained from the same sample, sequenced in a study of blood T cell repertoires in COVID-19. The repertoire was sequenced with immunoSEQ multiplex PCR; TCRdb's copy has only in-frame clones and lacks some. This sample has about 160,000 clones, with 70% to 90% found just once. The sample was PBMCs or T cells enriched from blood (not recorded which). Source of these receptors: a woman in her fifties or sixties who had recovered from COVID-19.

The rearrangement links TRBV24-1 to TRBJ1-2, with 10 bases lining up with TRBD1. The CDR3 loop spans 13 amino acids. Per germline, CDR1 KGHDR and CDR2 SFDVKD. Unmatched junction bases numbered 11, after V lost 12 bases and J lost 8 bases. In DNA form, the CDR3 reads TGTGCCTCCGGCGGACAGGGGGGAGAAGGCTACACCTTC. It yields the protein CASGGQGGEGYTF.

This clone was seen only once. The chain employs TRBV24-1 and TRBJ1-2; 7 bases map to TRBD1. The V segment lost 3 bases and the J segment 4 bases; nucleotides outside the gene matches: 7. Per germline, CDR1 KGHDR and CDR2 SFDVKD. The CDR3 contains 15 residues. This chain's CDR3 is CATSDPKGGLYGYTF. In DNA form, the CDR3 reads TGTGCCACCAGTGATCCTAAAGGGGGCCTCTATGGCTACACCTTC.

The chain recombines TRBV10-3 with TRBJ1-1; the D is unclear. The CDR3 is 13 amino acids. V was shortened by 6 bases and J by 2 bases, with 10 bases between the two germline ends. CDR1 and CDR2 (germline): ENHRY, SYGVKD. CDR3 residues: CAIRRDPNTEAFF. DNA of the CDR3: TGTGCCATCAGGAGAGATCCCAACACTGAAGCTTTCTTT.

The V call is TRBV5-1, the J call TRBJ2-1, with D tentatively TRBD1 (6 bases). The CDR3 runs to 15 residues. Germline V gene data show CDR1 as SGHRS and CDR2 as YFSETQ. V gave up 0 bases and J gave up 7 bases, with 14 bases separating them. CDR3 coding DNA: TGCGCCAGCAGCTTGGTTCAGGGGCAAGGGAATGAGCAGTTCTTC. Protein: CASSLVQGQGNEQFF.

The chain carries TRBV6-4 and TRBJ2-2, with 7 bases aligning to TRBD2. The CDR3 covers 15 residues. Per germline, CDR1 MRHNA and CDR2 SNTAGT. J lost 0 bases, V lost 4 bases, and 2 bases had no gene match. The CDR3 reads CASSGGTTNTGELFF. DNA of the CDR3: TGTGCCAGCAGTGGAGGGACTACGAACACCGGGGAGCTGTTTTTT.

The chain employs TRBV29-1 and TRBJ2-7; 7 bases line up with TRBD1. V lost 1 base, J lost 3 bases, and 6 bases stayed unmatched. Germline-derived CDR1 and CDR2 are SQVTM and ANQGSEA. This CDR3 is 14 amino acids long. The CDR3 protein is CSVEGGGTGYEQYF. The CDR3 region has the DNA TGCAGCGTTGAAGGAGGGGGCACCGGCTACGAGCAGTACTTC.

This chain joins TRBV3-1 (or the pseudogene TRBV3-2) and TRBJ1-2, with D perhaps matching TRBD1 (5 bases). Trimming pared 1 base from V and 3 bases from J, leaving 6 bases between. This CDR3 region has 13 residues. From germline, CDR1 is LGHDT and CDR2 YNNKEL (reference sequence). CDR3 sequence (DNA): TGTGCCAGCAGCCAAGGGACACACTATGGCTACACCTTC. It encodes CASSQGTHYGYTF.

The chain uses TRBV19 and TRBJ1-6; possible D gene TRBD1, 5 bases. This CDR3 has 14 residues. The V gene lost 2 bases and the J gene lost 7 bases, with 9 bases spanning the gap. From germline, CDR1 is LNHDA and CDR2 SQIVND (reference sequence). Here the CDR3 reads CASSIRGPNSPLHF. The CDR3 bases are TGTGCCAGTAGTATAAGGGGCCCCAATTCACCCCTCCACTTT.

V usage is TRBV4-3 and J usage is TRBJ1-1; 7 bases map to TRBD1. The V segment lost 0 bases and the J segment 10 bases; nucleotides outside the gene matches: 5. CDR3 length: 13 residues. In germline, CDR1 is LGHNA, CDR2 YSLEER. CDR3: CASSQERGLRAFF. DNA for the CDR3: TGCGCCAGCAGCCAAGAAAGGGGGCTTAGAGCTTTCTTT.

The chain links TRBV11-2 to TRBJ2-1; a weak D match, TRBD2 (5 bases). The CDR3 is made up of 16 amino acids. Trimming left V 4 bases short and J 0 bases short, with 13 bases between. Germline-derived CDR1 and CDR2 are SGHAT and FQNNGV. The CDR3 coding sequence is TGTGCCAGCAGCTCGAGCCGGGGAAGCTCCTACAATGAGCAGTTCTTC. Translation: CASSSSRGSSYNEQFF.